Each of the 2 T cell receptor beta chains below was sequenced from the same sample in a study of blood T cell repertoires in COVID-19. Clones were read by immunoSEQ multiplex PCR, and TCRdb kept only the in-frame ones, dropping some. Of around 27,000 clones listed, 80% to 90% are singletons. Sequencing was carried out using peripheral blood. The receptors stem from a human donor in a cohort sampled during active COVID-19.

J is TRBJ2-7 and V is TRBV18, with 7 positions matching TRBD1. Germline V CDR1 and CDR2: KGHSH, LQKENI. This CDR3 region has 14 residues. The V segment lost 5 bases and the J segment 5 bases; nucleotides outside the gene matches: 9. In nucleotides, the CDR3 is TGTGCCAGCTCAATCGACAGGGTTTACCACGAGCAGTACTTC. It codes for CASSIDRVYHEQYF.

CDR3 nucleotides: TGCGCCAGCAGCTTGGATCCAGCGAAATCTGGGGCCAACGTCCTGACTTTC. This sequence encodes CASSLDPAKSGANVLTF. The chain combines TRBV5-1 with TRBJ2-6, with D uncertain. The germline V and J ends were trimmed by 0 bases and 1 base, with 11 bases remaining between them. Germline V gene data show CDR1 as SGHRS and CDR2 as YFSETQ. This CDR3 region has 17 residues.